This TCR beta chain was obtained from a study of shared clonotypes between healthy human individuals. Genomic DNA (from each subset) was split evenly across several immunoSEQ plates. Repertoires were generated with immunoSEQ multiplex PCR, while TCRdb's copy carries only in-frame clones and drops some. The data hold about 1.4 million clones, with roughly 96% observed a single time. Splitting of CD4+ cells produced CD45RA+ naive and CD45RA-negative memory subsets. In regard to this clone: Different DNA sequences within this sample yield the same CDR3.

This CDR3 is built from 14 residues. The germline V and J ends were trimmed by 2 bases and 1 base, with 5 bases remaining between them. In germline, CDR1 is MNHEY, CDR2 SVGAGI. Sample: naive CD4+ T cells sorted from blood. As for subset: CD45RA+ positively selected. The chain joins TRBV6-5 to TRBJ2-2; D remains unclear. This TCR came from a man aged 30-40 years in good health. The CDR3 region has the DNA TGTGCCAGCAGTTACGGCAGGAACACCGGGGAGCTGTTTTTT. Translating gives CASSYGRNTGELFF.